These T cell receptor beta chains were read from a single sample in a study of cytomegalovirus exposure and HLA in healthy donors. Profiling relied on immunoSEQ multiplex PCR, and the TCRdb table lists in-frame clones only, not all of them. Of approximately 280,000 clones detected, about 86% appear once; the ten largest clones hold roughly 0.99%. Sequences were obtained from PBMCs. These receptors were obtained from a young woman in good health and CMV-seronegative. Each CDR3 is given with its conserved first and last residue. Not every row has a clone size; where given, it reads once, few, many or a size class.

abundance: .; v_gene: TRBV27; CDR3aa: CASSWTSSQPQHF
abundance: .; v_gene: TRBV18; CDR3aa: CASSTDPWNQPQHF
abundance: few; v_gene: TRBV2; CDR3aa: CASSSTDRVYGYTF
abundance: .; v_gene: TRBV5-1; CDR3aa: CASSLGVQQETQYF
abundance: .; v_gene: TRBV5-1; CDR3aa: CASQNRGQTDTQYF
abundance: .; v_gene: TRBV18; CDR3aa: CASSPPIRNTEAFF
abundance: .; v_gene: TRBV19; CDR3aa: CASSPGMGSQPQHF
abundance: .; v_gene: TRBV27; CDR3aa: CASSLQGAATQPQHF
abundance: .; v_gene: TRBV7-9; CDR3aa: CASSLQDYGYTF
abundance: few; v_gene: TRBV6-5; CDR3aa: CASSSTSGGQETQYF